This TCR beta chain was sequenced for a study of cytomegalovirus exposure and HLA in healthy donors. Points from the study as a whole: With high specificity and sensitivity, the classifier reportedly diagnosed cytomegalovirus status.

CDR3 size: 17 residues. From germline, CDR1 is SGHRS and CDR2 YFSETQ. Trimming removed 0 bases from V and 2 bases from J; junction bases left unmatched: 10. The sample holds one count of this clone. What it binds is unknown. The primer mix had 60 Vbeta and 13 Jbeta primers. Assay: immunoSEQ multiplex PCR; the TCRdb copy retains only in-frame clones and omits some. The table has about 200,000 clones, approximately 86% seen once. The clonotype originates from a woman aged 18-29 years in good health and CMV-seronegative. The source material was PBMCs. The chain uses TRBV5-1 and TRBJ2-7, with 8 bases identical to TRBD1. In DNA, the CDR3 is TGCGCCAGCAGCTTGGCCAGTCGGACAGGGTTCCCCTACGAGCAGTACTTC. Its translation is CASSLASRTGFPYEQYF.